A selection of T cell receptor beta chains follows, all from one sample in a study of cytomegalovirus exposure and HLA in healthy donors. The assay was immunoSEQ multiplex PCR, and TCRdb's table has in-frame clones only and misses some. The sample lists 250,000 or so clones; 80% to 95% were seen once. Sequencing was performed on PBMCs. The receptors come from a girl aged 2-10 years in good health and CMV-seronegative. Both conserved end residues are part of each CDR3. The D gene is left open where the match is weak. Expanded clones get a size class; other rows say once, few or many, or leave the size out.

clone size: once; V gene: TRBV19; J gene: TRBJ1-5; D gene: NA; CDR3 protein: CASSSRTADQPQHF; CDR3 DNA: TGTGCCAGTAGTAGCCGGACAGCGGATCAGCCCCAGCATTTT
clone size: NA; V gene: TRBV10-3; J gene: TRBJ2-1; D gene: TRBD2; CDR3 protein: CAIRADVAGGPNEQFF; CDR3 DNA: TGTGCCATCAGGGCCGATGTGGCGGGAGGCCCCAATGAGCAGTTCTTC
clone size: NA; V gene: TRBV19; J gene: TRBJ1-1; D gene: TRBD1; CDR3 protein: CASSMRGQGITEAFF; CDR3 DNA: TGTGCCAGTAGTATGAGGGGACAGGGGATCACTGAAGCTTTCTTT
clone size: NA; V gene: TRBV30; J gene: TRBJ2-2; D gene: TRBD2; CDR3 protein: CAWSGRLAGDHTGELFF; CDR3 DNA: TGTGCCTGGAGTGGAAGACTAGCGGGAGACCACACCGGGGAGCTGTTTTTT
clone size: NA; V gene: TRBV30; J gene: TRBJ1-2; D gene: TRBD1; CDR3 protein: CAWSRTGDGYTF; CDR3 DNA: TGTGCCTGGAGTAGGACAGGGGATGGCTACACCTTC
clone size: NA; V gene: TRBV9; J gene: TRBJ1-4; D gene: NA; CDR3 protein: CASSVGTVSEKLFF; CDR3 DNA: TGTGCCAGCAGCGTAGGGACAGTGTCTGAAAAACTGTTTTTT
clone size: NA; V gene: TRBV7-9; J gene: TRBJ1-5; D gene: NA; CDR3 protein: CASSSEQVNQPQHF; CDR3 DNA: TGTGCCAGCAGCTCAGAACAGGTGAATCAGCCCCAGCATTTT
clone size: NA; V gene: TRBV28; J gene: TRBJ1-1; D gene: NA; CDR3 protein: CASSPRGGGRYTEAFF; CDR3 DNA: TGTGCCAGCAGTCCCAGGGGAGGGGGAAGGTACACTGAAGCTTTCTTT
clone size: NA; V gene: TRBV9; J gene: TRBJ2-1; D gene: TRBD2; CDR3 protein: CASSVGLADYNEQFF; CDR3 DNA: TGTGCCAGCAGCGTAGGACTAGCGGACTACAATGAGCAGTTCTTC
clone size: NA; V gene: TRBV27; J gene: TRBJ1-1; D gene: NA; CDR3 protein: CASSLGGVGTEAFF; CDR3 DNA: TGTGCCAGCAGTCTGGGGGGGGTAGGGACTGAAGCTTTCTTT